The text below deals with one T cell receptor (beta chain). The germline gives CDR1 SGHNT, CDR2 YENEEA. The length of the CDR3 is 15 residues. The V and J ends lost 5 bases and 4 bases respectively, with 17 bases between them. The source of the sample is a study of cytomegalovirus exposure and HLA in healthy donors. Both 60 Vbeta primers and 13 Jbeta primers went into the PCR. Clones were read by immunoSEQ multiplex PCR, and TCRdb kept only the in-frame ones, dropping some. The sample table includes about 120,000 clones. This rearrangement joins TRBV11-3 to TRBJ2-5; D possibly corresponds to TRBD2 (6 bases). Material: PBMCs. The sequence was obtained from a man aged 30 to 39 in good health and CMV-seronegative. This chain's CDR3 is CASSATGTPRETQYF. CDR3 nucleotide sequence: TGTGCCAGCAGCGCCACCGGGACTCCCCGAGAGACCCAGTACTTC.